Each of the 26 T cell receptor beta chains below was sequenced from the same sample in a study of human T cells and chemical hapten exposure (dated by TCRdb to the early 2020s). The library was generated by RACE. Instrument on record: NextSeq 500. TCRdb trimmed the raw reads at Q25, called clones with MiXCR and kept productive beta chains. Merged by CDR3 protein, the rows form single entries marked with the most common genes and DNA. Present in this sample are roughly 260,000 distinct CDR3 sequences, about 9% of which were seen just once. Over 2% of the sample rests with the top ten. The label giving this sample's time point can be read as: pre-sensitization, week 0. This specimen's treatment or condition label, interpreted: therapeutic diphenylcyclopropenone sensitization with weekly scalp DPC. The starting material was whole blood, obtained in connection with sensitization to the hapten diphenylcyclopropenone (DPC). The receptors were gathered from a woman aged 35 to 49 with alopecia areata. Some clones in this sample may be carry-over from other donors' samples.

The chain couples TRBV28 to TRBJ2-7; D gene ambiguous. This CDR3 contains 16 residues. V lost 5 bases and J 6 bases, leaving 23 bases between the germline ends. Germline CDR1 reads MDHEN; CDR2 reads SYDVKM. The CDR3 nucleotides are TGTGCCAGCAGTACCCGGGCAGCCCCGCGGCCTCCCGAGCAGTACTTC. Translated: CASSTRAAPRPPEQYF.

The chain links TRBV6-1 to TRBJ1-5; a weak D match, TRBD1 (5 bases). CDR1 and CDR2 (germline): MNHNS, SASEGT. V lost 7 bases to trimming and J lost 6 bases, with 16 bases between them. This CDR3 has 14 amino acids. The CDR3 bases are TGTGCCAGCACCAAGGGAGGGACCGGTCAGCCCCAGCATTTT. As protein: CASTKGGTGQPQHF.

The chain carries TRBV12-3 or TRBV12-4 and TRBJ2-1, with a weak D call TRBD2 (5 bases). CDR3 length: 15 residues. V lost 4 bases, J lost 0 bases, and 10 bases lay in between. For the CDR3, the DNA is TGTGCCAGCAGTTCTCAGGCGGGCTCCTACAATGAGCAGTTCTTC. It translates to CASSSQAGSYNEQFF.

In this sample, this clonotype turned up a few times. The CDR3 is CASSLTGDAYEQYF. The DNA of the CDR3 is TGCGCCAGCAGCTTGACGGGCGATGCCTACGAGCAGTACTTC. The J gene is TRBJ2-7, the V gene TRBV5-1, with no clear D. Germline CDR1 reads SGHRS; CDR2 reads YFSETQ. This CDR3 is 14 amino acids long. V lost 1 base and J lost 2, with 10 bases in between.

J is TRBJ2-1 and V is TRBV6-2 or TRBV6-3; TRBD2 agrees at 13 bases. This CDR3 is built from 15 residues. From germline, CDR1 is MNHEY and CDR2 SVGEGT. The trim removed 6 bases at V and 5 bases at J, leaving 4 bases unmatched. The CDR3 reads CASRRGTSGNNEQFF. CDR3 in DNA: TGTGCCAGCAGGCGGGGGACTAGCGGGAACAATGAGCAGTTCTTC.

There are many counts of this clonotype. The chain recombines TRBV7-9 with TRBJ1-5, with D unresolved. CDR1 and CDR2 from the germline V gene are SEHNR and FQNEAQ (reference sequence). The CDR3 is 12 residues long. Between the trimmed V and J ends, which lost 3 bases and 5 bases, there was a span of 5 bases. The CDR3 DNA sequence: TGTGCCAGCAGCTTCGGGGATCAGCCCCAGCATTTT. This gives the protein CASSFGDQPQHF.

In this sample, this clonotype turned up many times. The chain carries TRBV4-3 and TRBJ1-4, with TRBD1 matching over 9 bases. V lost 3 bases, J lost 8 bases, and 7 bases stayed unmatched. This CDR3 comprises 15 residues. Looked up from germline, CDR1 is LGHNA and CDR2 is YSLEER. CDR3 residues: CASSQRNRGQEKLFF. CDR3 coding DNA: TGCGCCAGCAGCCAGAGGAACAGGGGGCAAGAAAAACTGTTTTTT.

This clonotype occurred a few times. The chain couples TRBV4-3 to TRBJ1-5; D not resolved. V gave up 0 bases and J gave up 0 bases, with 9 bases separating them. This CDR3 spans 16 amino acids. Germline loops: CDR1 LGHNA, CDR2 YSLEER. The CDR3 sequence is CASSQDFTVSNQPQHF. The CDR3 DNA sequence: TGCGCCAGCAGCCAAGATTTCACGGTTAGCAATCAGCCCCAGCATTTT.

The table lists this clonotype with a few counts. J is TRBJ2-1 and V is TRBV29-1; 10 bases are shared with TRBD2. Germline lookup yields CDR1 SQVTM and CDR2 ANQGSEA. V shed 5 bases and J 9 bases; nucleotides not matched to a gene: 4. This CDR3 contains 12 residues. The CDR3 sequence is CSVLAGVREQFF. In DNA, the CDR3 is TGCAGCGTTCTAGCGGGAGTTCGTGAGCAGTTCTTC.

Only a few counts were recorded for this clonotype. The chain couples TRBV20-1 to TRBJ2-2, with 9 positions matching TRBD2. After removal of 4 bases from V and 6 bases from J, the junction contained 6 bases not matched to a gene. The CDR3 covers 14 residues. In germline, CDR1 is DFQATT, CDR2 SNEGSKA (reference sequence). CDR3 in amino acids: CSATAGGSAGELFF. DNA of the CDR3: TGCAGTGCTACGGCGGGAGGGAGCGCCGGGGAGCTGTTTTTT.

The chain recombines TRBV7-9 with TRBJ1-1, with 7 bases fitting TRBD1. Germline V gene data show CDR1 as SEHNR and CDR2 as FQNEAQ (reference sequence). J was trimmed by 0 bases and V by 3 bases; bases with no gene match: 4. The CDR3 sequence is 15 residues long. CDR3 sequence (DNA): TGTGCCAGCAGCTTGGGACAGCTAATGAACACTGAAGCTTTCTTT. Translating it yields CASSLGQLMNTEAFF.

The chain employs TRBV6-2 or TRBV6-3 and TRBJ1-2; D gene unclear. Germline CDR1 and CDR2: MNHEY and SVGEGT. V shed 5 bases and J shed 7 bases, with 14 bases lying between them. The CDR3 length is 13 residues. CDR3 residues: CASSNSREGGYTF. CDR3 nucleotide sequence: TGTGCCAGCAGTAATTCAAGGGAAGGTGGCTACACCTTC.

The V and J genes are TRBV7-9 and TRBJ1-1; D gene unclear. The germline V and J ends were trimmed by 4 bases and 7 bases, with 13 bases remaining between them. Germline V gene lookup returns CDR1 SEHNR and CDR2 FQNEAQ (reference sequence). The CDR3 extends over 13 amino acids. This CDR3 is CASSSATGLEAFF. The CDR3 nucleotides read TGTGCCAGCAGCTCAGCCACCGGGCTTGAAGCTTTCTTT.

V usage is TRBV5-1 and J usage is TRBJ2-2, with 9 nucleotides matching TRBD2. The CDR3 consists of 14 residues. CDR1 and CDR2 from the germline V gene are SGHRS and YFSETQ. The trim removed 4 bases at V and 4 bases at J, leaving 2 bases unmatched. The CDR3 here is CASSGTSTTGELFF. The CDR3 nucleotides are TGCGCCAGCAGCGGGACTAGCACCACCGGGGAGCTGTTTTTT.

This clonotype was counted only a few times. J is TRBJ2-2 and V is TRBV4-3; 9 positions agree with TRBD1. CDR3 length equals 17 residues. Germline assignment: CDR1 LGHNA and CDR2 YSLEER. Unmatched junction bases numbered 7, after V lost 0 bases and J lost 5 bases. CDR3 sequence reads: CASSQDFRDRATGELFF. In nucleotides, the CDR3 is TGCGCCAGCAGCCAAGATTTCCGGGACAGGGCGACCGGGGAGCTGTTTTTT.

This clonotype was counted between two and nine times. The CDR3 loop is CASKQGANYGYTF. CDR3 DNA: TGTGCCAGCAAACAGGGGGCTAACTATGGCTACACCTTC. This chain uses TRBV27 with TRBJ1-2; 8 bases agree with TRBD1. Germline values: CDR1 MNHEY, CDR2 SMNVEV (reference sequence). V was pared by 7 bases and J by 0 bases, with 1 base of the junction left unmatched. The CDR3 extends over 13 amino acids.

The chain joins TRBV7-2 to TRBJ2-5; D is unclear. The V and J ends lost 5 bases and 4 bases respectively, with 11 bases between them. The CDR3 has 13 amino acids. Germline-derived CDR1 and CDR2 are SGHTA and FQGNSA. The CDR3 coding sequence is TGTGCCAGCAGCGCTAGATATGGAGAGACCCAGTACTTC. This encodes CASSARYGETQYF. The entire variable domain, with the rest obtained from reference TRBV7-2 and TRBJ2-5, is as follows: GAGVSQSPSNKVTEKGKDVELRCDPISGHTALYWYRQSLGQGLEFLIYFQGNSAPDKSGLPSDRFSAERTGGSVSTLTIQRTQQEDSAVYLCASSARYGETQYFGPGTRLLVL.

This clonotype was seen a handful of times. The CDR3 here is CASSWGQLNTEAFF. CDR3 DNA: TGTGCCAGCAGTTGGGGACAGCTGAACACTGAAGCTTTCTTT. The chain employs TRBV27 and TRBJ1-1; 7 positions match TRBD1. Per the germline V gene, CDR1 is MNHEY and CDR2 is SMNVEV (reference sequence). The ends lost 4 bases at V and 0 bases at J; junction bases unmatched: 2. CDR3 length: 14 residues.

This clonotype was counted only a few times. This chain connects TRBV25-1 to TRBJ2-5; no firm D call. Germline V gives CDR1 MGHDK, CDR2 SYGVNS. The CDR3 extends over 13 amino acids. V was pared by 3 bases and J by 4 bases, with 9 bases between. CDR3: CASSDPGRETQYF. In DNA, the CDR3 is TGTGCCAGCAGTGACCCTGGTCGAGAGACCCAGTACTTC.

V is TRBV9 and J is TRBJ2-1; 13 bases are a match to TRBD2. Trimming took 4 bases from V and 9 from J; bases not matched to a gene: 13. CDR3 length equals 17 residues. In germline, CDR1 is SGDLS, CDR2 YYNGEE. The CDR3 spells CASSPSALAGGPGEQFF. CDR3 coding DNA: TGTGCCAGCAGCCCATCGGCACTAGCGGGAGGGCCCGGTGAGCAGTTCTTC.

This clonotype occurred a few times. This chain uses TRBV6-1 with TRBJ1-5, with a tentative D call TRBD1 (5 bases). Trimming shortened V by 2 bases and J by 7 bases, and 18 bases separated the two germline ends. Germline CDR1 and CDR2: MNHNS and SASEGT. The CDR3 has 16 amino acids. The CDR3 is CASSENWGSPGQPQHF. The CDR3 DNA reads as TGTGCCAGCAGTGAAAATTGGGGGAGCCCGGGACAGCCCCAGCATTTT.

This clonotype appeared a few times. This chain connects TRBV20-1 to TRBJ2-1; D may correspond to TRBD1 or TRBD2 (5 bases each). The CDR3 covers 12 residues. The germline CDR1 and CDR2 sequences are DFQATT and SNEGSKA (reference sequence). Trimming shortened V by 5 bases and J by 6 bases, and 11 bases separated the two germline ends. CDR3 amino acids: CSARGGLNEQFF. DNA of the CDR3: TGCAGTGCTCGGGGCGGCCTCAATGAGCAGTTCTTC.

The V gene is TRBV9, the J gene TRBJ2-3; 8 bases are a match to TRBD1. V dropped 0 bases and J dropped 1; count of bases not matched to a gene: 4. The V gene's germline CDR1 is SGDLS and CDR2 YYNGEE. The length of the CDR3 is 16 residues. Here the CDR3 DNA reads TGTGCCAGCAGCGTAGCAGGGGGCGTTCGCACAGATACGCAGTATTTT. Protein sequence: CASSVAGGVRTDTQYF.

This clonotype came up many times. V usage is TRBV20-1 and J usage is TRBJ2-1; perhaps TRBD2 as D (5 bases). Germline assignment: CDR1 DFQATT and CDR2 SNEGSKA (reference sequence). CDR3 length equals 16 residues. Trimming removed 1 base from V and 0 bases from J, with 13 bases in between. CDR3 amino acids: CSARAVTGNSYNEQFF. DNA of the CDR3: TGCAGTGCTAGAGCGGTTACCGGGAACTCCTACAATGAGCAGTTCTTC.

This clonotype was detected only a few times. The chain joins TRBV10-3 to TRBJ2-2, with D perhaps being TRBD1 or TRBD2 (5 bases each). Trimming shortened V by 8 bases and J by 6 bases, and 19 bases separated the two germline ends. The CDR3 is 15 amino acids. In germline, CDR1 is ENHRY, CDR2 SYGVKD. The CDR3 loop reads CAIGSPGPEAGELFF. The CDR3 DNA is TGTGCCATCGGGTCACCGGGGCCCGAGGCCGGGGAGCTGTTTTTT.

The chain couples TRBV7-9 to TRBJ2-1, with TRBD2 identical over 14 bases. The CDR3 spans 19 residues. Trimming at V came to 5 bases and at J to 0 bases, leaving 9 bases not matched to a gene. Germline assignment: CDR1 SEHNR and CDR2 FQNEAQ (reference sequence). The CDR3 DNA follows: TGTGCCAGCAGCCCCCGGACTAGCGGGAGGCCAAGCTCCTACAATGAGCAGTTCTTC. It specifies CASSPRTSGRPSSYNEQFF.